One sample yielded the 25 T cell receptor beta chains listed below, sequenced in a study of cytomegalovirus exposure and HLA in healthy donors. Researchers ran the PCR with 60 Vbeta and 13 Jbeta primers. Using immunoSEQ multiplex PCR, the repertoire was profiled, and TCRdb retains in-frame clones only, with some absent. The table records around 150,000 clones, more than 65% of them present only once. The sequencing sample was made of PBMCs. The source is a man aged 50 to 59 in good health and CMV-seropositive.

Concerning this clone itself: An end of the junction differs from the germline gene, which may be a read error. The chain uses TRBV5-1 and TRBJ2-6; a possible D gene is TRBD2 (6 bases). The CDR3 extends over 16 amino acids. The germline gives CDR1 SGHRS, CDR2 YFSETQ. The CDR3, as DNA: TGCGCCAGCAGCCTCCACGGGAGCTCTGGGGCCAACGGCCTGACTTTC. Amino acids: CASSLHGSSGANGLTF.

The V gene is TRBV14, the J gene TRBJ2-7; D uncertain. This CDR3 comprises 13 residues. The germline V gene encodes CDR1 SGHDN and CDR2 FVKESK. V lost 1 base and J lost 8, with 12 bases in between. DNA of the CDR3: TGTGCCAGCAGCCAAGGGGCGATGCTGAAGCAGTACGTC. Protein: CASSQGAMLKQYV.

This clone was counted between two and nine times. The chain links TRBV5-1 to TRBJ2-7; D is ambiguous. The germline CDR1 and CDR2 sequences are SGHRS and YFSETQ. CDR3 length: 12 amino acids. The V gene lost 0 bases and the J gene lost 4 bases, with 5 bases spanning the gap. Here the CDR3 DNA reads TGCGCCAGCAGCTTGGAATCGTACGAGCAGTACTTC. It translates to CASSLESYEQYF.

The V and J genes are TRBV4-1 and TRBJ1-5, with a weak D call TRBD1 (5 bases). The V gene's germline CDR1 is MGHRA and CDR2 YSYEKL. CDR3 length equals 15 residues. V shed 2 bases and J shed 3 bases, with 11 bases lying between them. CDR3 sequence (DNA): TGCGCCAGCAGCCAAACCGAGACAGCCAATCAGCCCCAGCATTTT. It encodes CASSQTETANQPQHF.

The chain has TRBV2 and TRBJ2-7, with D unclear. Trimming took 7 bases from V and 0 from J, leaving 7 bases between them. This CDR3 region has 12 residues. Per germline, CDR1 SNHLY and CDR2 FYNNEI. The CDR3 DNA follows: TGTGCCAGCATACTAACCTCCTACGAGCAGTACTTC. It is translated as CASILTSYEQYF.

V and J are TRBV25-1 and TRBJ2-1; TRBD2 agrees at 14 bases. The J segment lost 7 bases and the V segment lost 8 bases, leaving 4 bases of the junction unmatched. The CDR3 is made up of 14 amino acids. Germline assignment: CDR1 MGHDK and CDR2 SYGVNS. The CDR3 DNA reads TGTGCCAGCCAAGGACTAGCGGGGGGTAATGAGCAGTTCTTC. It yields the protein CASQGLAGGNEQFF. The whole variable domain, filled in from reference TRBV25-1 and TRBJ2-1, reads EADIYQTPRYLVIGTGKKITLECSQTMGHDKMYWYQQDPGMELHLIHYSYGVNSTEKGDLSSESTVSRIRTEHFPLTLESARPSHTSQYLCASQGLAGGNEQFFGPGTRLTVL.

The chain uses TRBV2 and TRBJ2-1; TRBD2 matches 10 bases. Germline V gene lookup returns CDR1 SNHLY and CDR2 FYNNEI. V lost 6 bases to trimming and J lost 4 bases; unmatched junction nucleotides: 6. The CDR3 contains 15 residues. The CDR3 loop is CASSPASGSYNEQFF. In nucleotides, the CDR3 is TGTGCCAGCAGCCCTGCTAGCGGGAGTTACAATGAGCAGTTCTTC.

The genes are TRBV10-3 and TRBJ1-5; 7 bases line up with TRBD1. The V gene's germline CDR1 is ENHRY and CDR2 SYGVKD. With 2 bases clipped from V and 6 bases from J, the junction kept 7 bases outside the gene matches. The CDR3 runs to 15 residues. This CDR3 is CAISEGQDILQPQHF. For the CDR3, the DNA is TGTGCCATCAGTGAGGGACAGGACATTCTTCAGCCCCAGCATTTT.

Only a few counts were recorded for this clone. The chain uses TRBV15 and TRBJ1-5, with D unresolved. CDR1 LNHNV and CDR2 YYDKDF come from the germline V gene (reference sequence). The ends were cut back, 7 bases at V and 9 bases at J, with 28 bases in the middle. The length of the CDR3 is 17 residues. The CDR3 here is CATTSTDRPGLFRPQHF. CDR3 coding DNA: TGTGCCACCACCTCAACTGACCGGCCAGGACTTTTCAGGCCCCAGCATTTT.

This clone has a single count. DNA for the CDR3: TGTGCCAGCAGCGTAGATGGGGGCCCCAATCAGCCCCAGCATTTT. Protein: CASSVDGGPNQPQHF. The gene calls are TRBV9 and TRBJ1-5, with D possibly TRBD1 on 6 matching bases. V shed 0 bases and J shed 3 bases, with 10 bases lying between them. The CDR3 spans 15 residues. Germline V gene lookup returns CDR1 SGDLS and CDR2 YYNGEE.

The chain carries TRBV7-8 and TRBJ2-3; D unclear. The CDR3 totals 14 residues. Germline assignment: CDR1 SGHVS and CDR2 FQNEAQ. The V end lost 4 bases, the J end lost 0 bases, and 8 bases lay between the germline ends. Here the CDR3 DNA reads TGTGCCAGCAGCTCCCTGGAGAGCACAGATACGCAGTATTTT. Amino acid sequence: CASSSLESTDTQYF.

The genes are TRBV6-5 and TRBJ1-2; the D is unclear. CDR1 is MNHEY and CDR2 is SVGAGI in the germline V gene. There are 14 residues in the CDR3. The V gene lost 0 bases and the J gene lost 8 bases, with 13 bases spanning the gap. The CDR3 coding sequence is TGTGCCAGCAGTTACTCTGGCAGGCAGGCGGGCTACACCTTC. It codes for CASSYSGRQAGYTF.

This rearrangement joins TRBV11-2 to TRBJ2-7; no definite D call. Per germline, CDR1 SGHAT and CDR2 FQNNGV. The CDR3 is 12 residues long. V lost 5 bases and J lost 5, with 10 bases in between. The CDR3 region is CASSRVRHEQYF. CDR3 in DNA: TGTGCCAGCAGCCGTGTCAGGCACGAGCAGTACTTC.

The CDR3: CASRRDYLPPTDTQYF. CDR3 nucleotides: TGTGCCAGCAGGAGGGACTACCTGCCCCCCACAGATACGCAGTATTTT. This rearrangement joins TRBV2 to TRBJ2-3, with 7 positions matching TRBD2. The trim removed 6 bases at V and 2 bases at J, leaving 11 bases unmatched. The CDR3 is 16 residues long. Germline V gene data show CDR1 as SNHLY and CDR2 as FYNNEI.

The rearrangement joins TRBV4-1 to TRBJ2-7; 14 nucleotides match TRBD2. CDR1 is MGHRA, CDR2 YSYEKL, per germline. The length of the CDR3 is 17 residues. With 0 bases clipped from V and 3 bases from J, the junction kept 4 bases outside the gene matches. As DNA, the CDR3 is TGCGCCAGCAGCCAAGATGATGGGACTAGCGGGGGCTACGAGCAGTACTTC. It yields the protein CASSQDDGTSGGYEQYF.

This clone was counted between two and nine times. The chain links TRBV5-1 to TRBJ2-5; 8 nucleotides match TRBD2. Germline lookup yields CDR1 SGHRS and CDR2 YFSETQ. The CDR3 runs to 16 residues. Losses at the gene ends were 0 bases for V and 5 bases for J; bases not matched to a gene: 9. The CDR3 is CASSLVGSGKIETQYF. Written as DNA, the CDR3 is TGCGCCAGCAGCTTGGTGGGTAGCGGGAAGATTGAGACCCAGTACTTC.

This chain links TRBV18 with TRBJ2-7, with TRBD1 identical over 9 bases. This CDR3 comprises 15 residues. In germline, CDR1 is KGHSH, CDR2 LQKENI. J lost 0 bases, V lost 4 bases, and 4 bases had no gene match. CDR3 in amino acids: CASSRDRGSSYEQYF. The CDR3 DNA reads as TGTGCCAGCTCACGAGACAGGGGGAGCTCCTACGAGCAGTACTTC.

The chain uses TRBV5-4 and TRBJ2-1, with 8 bases lining up with TRBD2. Germline V lookup: CDR1 SGHNT, CDR2 YYREEE (reference sequence). Losses at the gene ends were 3 bases for V and 4 bases for J; bases not matched to a gene: 9. This CDR3 contains 16 residues. The CDR3 region is CASSSGAAGVYNEQFF. CDR3 DNA: TGTGCCAGCAGCTCCGGGGCAGCGGGGGTGTACAATGAGCAGTTCTTC.

The chain carries TRBV12-5 and TRBJ2-1; tentative D call: TRBD2 (5 bases). This CDR3 spans 17 amino acids. CDR1 is LGHNT, CDR2 FRNRAP, per germline. Trimming removed 1 base at V and 0 bases at J, with 13 bases between. The CDR3 spells CASGLAPGTSSYNEQFF. CDR3 bases: TGTGCTAGTGGTTTGGCACCGGGCACTAGCTCCTACAATGAGCAGTTCTTC.

The rearrangement joins TRBV19 to TRBJ1-2; TRBD1 matches at 7 bases. CDR1 and CDR2 (germline): LNHDA, SQIVND (reference sequence). This CDR3 contains 13 residues. V gave up 3 bases and J gave up 10 bases; unmatched junction bases: 8. CDR3 nucleotide sequence: TGTGCCAGTAGTATGGGCCAGGGGGGAGTCTACACCTTC. Translation gives CASSMGQGGVYTF.

V gene TRBV6-5 combines with J gene TRBJ1-1; TRBD1 aligns across 7 bases. V shed 6 bases, J shed 1 base, and the junction held 5 bases outside the gene matches. The germline CDR1 and CDR2 sequences are MNHEY and SVGAGI. The CDR3 contains 14 residues. The CDR3 loop is CASRLGQPNTEAFF. The CDR3 nucleotides are TGTGCCAGCAGGCTGGGACAGCCGAACACTGAAGCTTTCTTT.

The genes are TRBV4-1 and TRBJ2-7, with TRBD2 matching 15 bases. Per the germline V gene, CDR1 is MGHRA and CDR2 is YSYEKL. The CDR3 has 18 amino acids. Unmatched junction bases numbered 7, after V lost 4 bases and J lost 0 bases. The CDR3 reads CASSPRTSGGDSSYEQYF. CDR3 DNA: TGCGCCAGCAGCCCCCGGACTAGCGGGGGGGATAGCTCCTACGAGCAGTACTTC.

The V and J genes are TRBV5-1 and TRBJ1-1, with 7 bases fitting TRBD1. V lost 4 bases and J lost 2; bases outside the gene matches: 5. Germline assignment: CDR1 SGHRS and CDR2 YFSETQ. The CDR3 has 14 amino acids. This chain's CDR3 is CASSTGTVNTEAFF. CDR3 bases: TGCGCCAGCAGCACCGGGACAGTTAACACTGAAGCTTTCTTT.

The chain employs TRBV9 and TRBJ2-5, with 8 bases identical to TRBD1. CDR1 and CDR2 from the germline V gene are SGDLS and YYNGEE. The CDR3 has 13 amino acids. V shed 4 bases and J 3 bases; nucleotides not matched to a gene: 2. CDR3 loop: CASSRDRKETQYF. Written as DNA, the CDR3 is TGTGCCAGCAGCCGGGACAGGAAAGAGACCCAGTACTTC.

This clone has a handful of counts. Given the absence of the conserved phenylalanine or tryptophan at the CDR3 end, a read error is likely. The DNA is left out, because the CDR3 cannot be placed on it with certainty; the CDR3 is given as TCRdb lists it. This chain connects TRBV25-1 to TRBJ2-3; TRBD2 is the table's D call and was not checked against the DNA. The CDR3 has 11 residues if both end residues are counted. Germline-derived CDR1 and CDR2 are MGHDK and SYGVNS. The chain's CDR3 is CASSWGDTHYL.